The 15 T cell receptor beta chains given below trace back to one sample, sequenced in a study of blood T cells in healthy people across ages. A second PCR of roughly 6 to 12 cycles used a sample-barcoded 5' primer and a J-beta primer mix. TCRdb itself ran the 5' RACE reads through MiXCR, one entry per CDR3 protein. The table has about 1.4 million distinct CDR3 sequences, roughly 64% seen once; the top ten hold under 8.5%. Sample: blood. These TCRs come from a man aged 18-30 years in good health.

Worth noting for this clonotype: A much larger clone differs from this one at a single base, so this may be a read error. This chain uses TRBV14 with TRBJ2-5; D ambiguous. CDR3 length: 11 amino acids. Germline lookup yields CDR1 SGHDN and CDR2 FVKESK. CDR3 region: CACSQEETQYF. The CDR3, as DNA: TGTGCCTGCAGCCAAGAAGAGACCCAGTACTTC.

Only a few counts were recorded for this clonotype. The J gene is TRBJ2-4, the V gene TRBV20-1, with 12 bases matching TRBD1. The J call is uncertain, as TRBJ2-7 better fits the DNA end. This CDR3 is built from 14 residues. The germline CDR1 and CDR2 sequences are DFQATT and SNEGSKA (reference sequence). CDR3 loop: CSATSGTGGTEQYF. CDR3 sequence (DNA): TGCAGTGCTACAAGCGGGACAGGGGGCACCGAGCAGTACTTC.

The CDR3, as DNA: TGTGCCATCAGTGACCGCATCGGGACACGCTATGGCTACACCTTC. It translates to CAISDRIGTRYGYTF. The V gene is TRBV10-3, the J gene TRBJ1-2, with D possibly TRBD1 on 6 matching bases. From germline, CDR1 is ENHRY and CDR2 SYGVKD. The germline V and J ends were trimmed by 3 bases and 4 bases, with 15 bases remaining between them. The CDR3 has 15 residues.

This clonotype was observed at least ten times. The chain recombines TRBV27 with TRBJ1-5; D is unclear. V was pared by 3 bases and J by 2 bases, with 5 bases between. This CDR3 has 13 residues. From germline, CDR1 is MNHEY and CDR2 SMNVEV (reference sequence). The CDR3 sequence: CASSFGGNQPQHF. The CDR3 DNA follows: TGTGCCAGCAGTTTTGGGGGCAATCAGCCCCAGCATTTT.

The V call is TRBV7-2, the J call TRBJ2-3, with D perhaps matching TRBD1 (5 bases). With 5 bases removed from V and 3 bases from J, the gap between germline ends came to 12 bases. The CDR3 extends over 14 amino acids. Germline CDR1 is SGHTA and CDR2 is FQGNSA. The CDR3 sequence: CASSPGPGTDTQYF. The CDR3 region has the DNA TGTGCCAGCAGCCCCGGACCAGGGACAGATACGCAGTATTTT. Based on the CDR3 plus reference TRBV7-2 and TRBJ2-3, the full variable domain is GAGVSQSPSNKVTEKGKDVELRCDPISGHTALYWYRQSLGQGLEFLIYFQGNSAPDKSGLPSDRFSAERTGGSVSTLTIQRTQQEDSAVYLCASSPGPGTDTQYFGPGTRLTVL.

In nucleotides, the CDR3 is TGTGCCAGCAGTGTTAGTGCGAGCTCCTACGAGCAGTACTTC. It translates to CASSVSASSYEQYF. The rearrangement links TRBV12-3 or TRBV12-4 to TRBJ2-7; D is unclear. Trimming cost V 5 bases and J 0 bases, with 11 bases left between them. There are 14 residues in the CDR3.

This chain uses TRBV4-2 with TRBJ2-7; D uncertain. In germline, CDR1 is LGHNA, CDR2 YNFKEQ. This CDR3 has 14 residues. Trimming took 1 base from V and 0 from J, leaving 7 bases between them. CDR3 residues: CASSQAENSYEQYF. Written as DNA, the CDR3 is TGTGCCAGCAGCCAAGCAGAAAACTCCTACGAGCAGTACTTC.

This rearrangement joins TRBV5-5 to TRBJ1-5, with D possibly being TRBD1 (5 bases). Germline loops: CDR1 SGHKS, CDR2 YYEKEE (reference sequence). V dropped 2 bases and J dropped 7 bases, with 10 bases sitting between them. The CDR3 totals 13 residues. The CDR3 nucleotides are TGTGCCAGCAGCTTCCAAGACAGACAGCCCCAGCATTTT. It encodes CASSFQDRQPQHF. Together with reference TRBV5-5 and TRBJ1-5, the CDR3 gives the full variable domain: DAGVTQSPTHLIKTRGQQVTLRCSPISGHKSVSWYQQVLGQGPQFIFQYYEKEERGRGNFPDRFSARQFPNYSSELNVNALLLGDSALYLCASSFQDRQPQHFGDGTRLSIL.

The chain links TRBV10-2 to TRBJ2-1; no clear D gene. CDR1 is WSHSY and CDR2 is SAAADI in the germline V gene. The CDR3 loop spans 10 amino acids. V lost 10 bases, J lost 10 bases, and 11 bases lay in between. The chain's CDR3 is CATLAVEQFF. In nucleotides, the CDR3 is TGCGCCACCCTGGCGGTAGAGCAGTTCTTC.

The chain links TRBV29-1 to TRBJ2-1; TRBD2 matches 8 bases. Per the germline V gene, CDR1 is SQVTM and CDR2 is ANQGSEA. The CDR3 has 15 amino acids. V trimming: 6 bases; J trimming: 7 bases; junction bases outside the gene matches: 14. CDR3 DNA sequence: TGCAGCGTCCCAGATCCCGGGACTAGTCTGAATGAGCAGTTCTTC. It codes for CSVPDPGTSLNEQFF.

A few counts support this clonotype. The chain has TRBV29-1 and TRBJ2-5; D is perhaps TRBD2 (5 bases). The CDR3 is made up of 14 amino acids. The germline gives CDR1 SQVTM, CDR2 ANQGSEA. Trimming shortened V by 5 bases and J by 4 bases, and 17 bases separated the two germline ends. The CDR3 sequence is CSVLSRGRVETQYF. The DNA for the CDR3 is TGCAGCGTTTTATCCCGGGGTCGGGTAGAGACCCAGTACTTC. The whole variable domain, remainder taken from reference TRBV29-1 and TRBJ2-5, is SAVISQKPSRDICQRGTSLTIQCQVDSQVTMMFWYRQQPGQSLTLIATANQGSEATYESGFVIDKFPISRPNLTFSTLTVSNMSPEDSSIYLCSVLSRGRVETQYFGPGTRLLVL.

V gene TRBV20-1 combines with J gene TRBJ1-2; D remains unclear. V lost 7 bases and J 5 bases, leaving 8 bases between the germline ends. CDR1 and CDR2 from the germline V gene are DFQATT and SNEGSKA (reference sequence). The CDR3 length is 10 residues. The CDR3: CSVKGYGYTF. CDR3 coding DNA: TGCAGTGTTAAAGGGTATGGCTACACCTTC.

In its sample, this clonotype was seen a few times. This chain connects TRBV29-1 to TRBJ2-7; weak D call: TRBD1 (5 bases). The V gene's germline CDR1 is SQVTM and CDR2 ANQGSEA. CDR3 length: 12 residues. Trimming removed 4 bases at V and 0 bases at J, with 7 bases between. The CDR3 region has the DNA TGCAGCGTTGGACAGAACTCCTACGAGCAGTACTTC. Translation: CSVGQNSYEQYF.

The chain couples TRBV25-1 to TRBJ2-5; 10 nucleotides line up with TRBD2. The CDR3 has 18 amino acids. J gave up 4 bases and V 6 bases, and 17 bases lay outside the gene matches. Germline V gene lookup returns CDR1 MGHDK and CDR2 SYGVNS. The CDR3 loop reads CASSFPLAGERFGETQYF. CDR3 in DNA: TGTGCCAGCAGCTTTCCCCTAGCGGGAGAGCGGTTCGGAGAGACCCAGTACTTC.

The gene calls are TRBV6-2 or TRBV6-3 and TRBJ2-3; weak D call: TRBD2 (5 bases). CDR1 and CDR2 (germline): MNHEY, SVGEGT. The CDR3 contains 17 residues. Trimming left V 0 bases short and J 0 bases short, with 13 bases between. The CDR3 DNA sequence: TGTGCCAGCAGTTACTCGGGAGAGGATCCTAGCACAGATACGCAGTATTTT. Encoded protein: CASSYSGEDPSTDTQYF.